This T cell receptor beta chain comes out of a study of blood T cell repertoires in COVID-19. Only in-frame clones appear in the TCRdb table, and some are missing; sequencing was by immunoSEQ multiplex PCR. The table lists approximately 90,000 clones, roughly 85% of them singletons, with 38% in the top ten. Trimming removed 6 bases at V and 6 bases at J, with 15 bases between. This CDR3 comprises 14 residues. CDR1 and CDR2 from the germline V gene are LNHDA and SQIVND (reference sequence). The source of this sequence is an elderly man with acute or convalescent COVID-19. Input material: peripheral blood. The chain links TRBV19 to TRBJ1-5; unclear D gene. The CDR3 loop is CASRNQATSQPQHF. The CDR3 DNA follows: TGTGCCAGTAGAAACCAGGCTACGAGTCAGCCCCAGCATTTT.